This is a list of T cell receptor beta chains from one sample in a study of shared clonotypes between healthy human individuals. The method was immunoSEQ multiplex PCR; TCRdb's version includes in-frame clones alone and lacks a portion of them. The data contain 640,000 or so clones, approximately 79% of them singletons. The sample comprised memory CD4+ T cells sorted from blood. Receptors were obtained from a woman aged 30 to 39 in good health. CDR3s leave out the opening cysteine and the closing phenylalanine or tryptophan. The listing skips clone size in some rows; elsewhere it reads once, few, many or a size class.

>TRBV30|TRBJ1-1|-|10
ARKRLDTEAF
>TRBV6-1|TRBJ2-4|-|14
ASSEAIATTVHIQY
>TRBV5-6|TRBJ1-2|-|11
ASSLEGIYGYT
>TRBV28|TRBJ1-1|-|14
ASSLAQGGGSTEAF
>TRBV27|TRBJ1-1|once|12
ASRRRTGDTEAF
>TRBV21-1|TRBJ2-7|-|16
ASSIRSFLAGGPYEQY
>TRBV5-4|TRBJ2-3|-|14
ASSPGGGLAADTQY
>TRBV6-5|TRBJ2-7|-|12
ASSADGFPYEQY
>TRBV7-2|TRBJ2-3|-|16
ASSPGGTSEYYTDTQY
>TRBV29-1|TRBJ2-7|-|13
SVGDYGRGAEEQY
>TRBV19|TRBJ1-5|-|12
ASRLQGINQPQH
>TRBV11-2|TRBJ2-2|once|15
ASSSNTQGRRTGELF
>TRBV6-1|TRBJ2-1|-|11
ASSRTSGGNWF
>TRBV13|TRBJ2-7|-|12
ASSLRTTPYEQY
>TRBV5-6|TRBJ1-1|-|13
ASRGQGASGTEAF
>TRBV19|TRBJ2-2|-|13
ASSIGTVNTGELF
>TRBV2|TRBJ1-1|-|11
ASSERGSTEAF
>TRBV7-2|TRBJ1-2|-|13
ASSSHGGQRSGYT
>TRBV29-1|TRBJ1-3|-|11
SVFTASGNTIY
>TRBV6-1|TRBJ2-3|-|12
ASSVAGGTDTQY
>TRBV27|TRBJ2-5|-|12
ASSADRGQETQY
>TRBV27|TRBJ1-2|-|14
ASSSTGGLRVYGYT
>TRBV5-1|TRBJ1-1|-|13
ASSPSGTGHTEAF
>TRBV19|TRBJ1-4|few|13
ASRDRAPTNEKLF
>TRBV5-4|TRBJ1-6|few|12
ASSWEGRDSPLH
>TRBV28|TRBJ1-5|-|10
ASSLFPGAQH
>TRBV10-3|TRBJ2-3|once|12
AISRTSDQDTQY
>TRBV2|TRBJ1-5|-|11
ASKLGRNQPQH
>TRBV5-1|TRBJ2-5|-|13
ASSLAGLLRETQY
>TRBV5-1|TRBJ2-1|-|9
ASAGYNEQF
>TRBV7-9|TRBJ2-5|-|14
ASSSGTSGRLETQY
>TRBV19|TRBJ1-1|-|10
ASSQGATEAF
>TRBV28|TRBJ1-2|-|16
ASSSPSTGTGGSYGYT
>TRBV29-1|TRBJ2-1|-|13
SVGTSAVSYNEQF
>TRBV6-4|TRBJ2-2|few|11
ASGDRDHGELF
>TRBV7-9|TRBJ2-6|-|15
ASSLAAGQRGANVLT
>TRBV11-2|TRBJ2-1|-|14
ASSLVLAGSYNEQF
>TRBV29-1|TRBJ1-2|-|12
SVVRGPQGYGYT
>TRBV27|TRBJ2-3|-|12
ASSSWQGADTQY
>TRBV21-1|TRBJ2-1|many|14
ASSKVGRANYNEQF
>TRBV29-1|TRBJ2-5|-|13
STQGAAVLEETQY
>TRBV30|TRBJ1-4|once|11
AWNRGAPEKLF
>TRBV7-2|TRBJ2-7|-|13
ASSVSGGYSYEQY
>TRBV18|TRBJ2-7|-|11
ASSSANPYEQY
>TRBV5-1|TRBJ2-2|-|13
ASSLTGALEGELF
>TRBV5-1|TRBJ1-5|many|13
ASSLAGVSNQPQH
>TRBV5-1|TRBJ1-2|-|10
ASSLGDTGYT
>TRBV5-1|TRBJ2-1|-|15
ASSLLPSGNPYNEQF
>TRBV25-1|TRBJ2-4|-|16
ASSEYESLGQHKNIQY
>TRBV18|TRBJ1-5|-|11
ASSPPGGTPQH
>TRBV7-9|TRBJ2-4|-|14
ASSLISGGRKNIQY
>TRBV6-5|TRBJ2-3|-|10
ASSSSTDTQY
>TRBV29-1|TRBJ1-1|-|10
STSRENTEAF
>TRBV1|TRBJ2-7|-|14
TSSQDDSGLSYEQY